These 31 T cell receptor beta chains originate from one sample sequenced in a study of cytomegalovirus exposure and HLA in healthy donors. The PCR had 60 Vbeta and 13 Jbeta primers. The assay was immunoSEQ multiplex PCR, and TCRdb's table has in-frame clones only and misses some. This repertoire shows 95,000 to 120,000 clones, about four fifths found once; its top ten account for just under 2.5%. Sample: PBMCs. The receptors shown here come from a woman younger than 30 in good health and CMV-seronegative.

The chain combines TRBV2 with TRBJ2-7; weak D call: TRBD1 (6 bases). V lost 8 bases, J lost 2 bases, and 16 bases lay in between. The germline CDR1 and CDR2 sequences are SNHLY and FYNNEI. This CDR3 is built from 14 residues. CDR3 region: CASVGAFEAYEQYF. In DNA form, the CDR3 reads TGTGCCAGCGTGGGGGCTTTTGAGGCCTACGAGCAGTACTTC.

The chain links TRBV4-1 to TRBJ1-3; no reliable D call. V shed 3 bases and J shed 0 bases, with 12 bases lying between them. The CDR3 totals 16 residues. In germline, CDR1 is MGHRA, CDR2 YSYEKL. CDR3 loop: CASSQKHQLSGNTIYF. The CDR3 coding sequence is TGCGCCAGCAGCCAGAAGCACCAACTCTCTGGAAACACCATATATTTT.

V usage is TRBV19 and J usage is TRBJ2-3; D uncertain. The CDR3 has 16 residues. V lost 7 bases and J lost 1, with 18 bases in between. Germline V gene lookup returns CDR1 LNHDA and CDR2 SQIVND (reference sequence). CDR3 coding DNA: TGTGCCAGTACCTCTTCCCCGCTAGTTGGCACAGATACGCAGTATTTT. It encodes CASTSSPLVGTDTQYF.

The rearrangement uses TRBV19 and TRBJ2-4; TRBD1 matches 7 bases. The trim removed 6 bases at V and 7 bases at J, leaving 0 bases unmatched. The CDR3 covers 11 residues. Germline V gene sequence: CDR1 LNHDA, CDR2 SQIVND (reference sequence). In DNA, the CDR3 is TGTGCCAGTAGCAGGGGGAACATTCAGTACTTC. It translates to CASSRGNIQYF. Using reference TRBV19 and TRBJ2-4 for the parts outside the CDR3, the full variable domain is DGGITQSPKYLFRKEGQNVTLSCEQNLNHDAMYWYRQDPGQGLRLIYYSQIVNDFQKGDIAEGYSVSREKKESFPLTVTSAQKNPTAFYLCASSRGNIQYFGAGTRLSVL.

This chain uses TRBV5-1 with TRBJ2-5; TRBD1 aligns across 11 bases. CDR1 and CDR2 (germline): SGHRS, YFSETQ. The V and J ends lost 0 bases and 5 bases, in that order; junction bases with no gene match: 3. This CDR3 contains 15 residues. The CDR3 loop reads CASSLVGDRGETQYF. The DNA of the CDR3 is TGCGCCAGCAGCTTGGTGGGGGACAGGGGGGAGACCCAGTACTTC. The variable domain in full, with the rest retrieved from reference TRBV5-1 and TRBJ2-5, is KAGVTQTPRYLIKTRGQQVTLSCSPISGHRSVSWYQQTPGQGLQFLFEYFSETQRNKGNFPGRFSGRQFSNSRSEMNVSTLELGDSALYLCASSLVGDRGETQYFGPGTRLLVL.

Only a few counts were recorded for this clone. CDR3 amino acids: CASKADRATGELFF. The CDR3 nucleotides read TGTGCCAGCAAAGCGGACAGGGCCACCGGGGAGCTGTTTTTT. The chain is built from TRBV6-4 and TRBJ2-2; 8 bases line up with TRBD1. From germline, CDR1 is MRHNA and CDR2 SNTAGT. CDR3 length equals 14 residues. After removal of 7 bases from V and 4 bases from J, the junction contained 5 bases not matched to a gene.

This clone occurred once. The chain joins TRBV27 to TRBJ2-1; possible D gene TRBD2, 5 bases. Germline loops: CDR1 MNHEY, CDR2 SMNVEV (reference sequence). V was cut by 10 bases and J by 2 bases, with 18 bases left in between. There are 15 residues in the CDR3. CDR3 DNA: TGTGCCACCAAGTACGCACTAGGGACCTACAATGAGCAGTTCTTC. As protein: CATKYALGTYNEQFF.

The chain employs TRBV4-3 and TRBJ1-1, with D tentatively TRBD1 (6 bases). Germline loops: CDR1 LGHNA, CDR2 YSLEER. V was cut by 0 bases and J by 6 bases, with 23 bases left in between. CDR3 length: 18 amino acids. The CDR3 DNA is TGCGCCAGCAGCCAAGAGAGGGTCAGGGGAGTTCTGGGCGCTGAAGCTTTCTTT. This codes for CASSQERVRGVLGAEAFF.

CDR3 loop: CASSLDRGLSEQYV. The CDR3 coding sequence is TGTGCCAGCAGTTTAGACAGGGGGCTCAGCGAGCAGTACGTC. This chain joins TRBV28 and TRBJ2-7; TRBD1 matches at 10 bases. This CDR3 has 14 residues. Germline assignment: CDR1 MDHEN and CDR2 SYDVKM. Trimming cost V 2 bases and J 6 bases; bases outside gene matches: 4.

This chain links TRBV5-1 with TRBJ1-2, with D tentatively TRBD1 (5 bases). Deletions cut 4 bases from V and 3 bases from J, with 16 bases between. Germline V CDR1 and CDR2: SGHRS, YFSETQ. CDR3 length: 15 amino acids. The CDR3 here is CASSLRLGEDYGYTF. The CDR3 nucleotides read TGCGCCAGCAGCCTTCGTTTAGGGGAAGACTATGGCTACACCTTC.

This rearrangement joins TRBV6-5 to TRBJ1-1; the D gene is possibly TRBD1 (6 bases). The CDR3 consists of 13 residues. The ends were cut back, 2 bases at V and 3 bases at J, with 7 bases in the middle. Per germline, CDR1 MNHEY and CDR2 SVGAGI. In DNA form, the CDR3 reads TGTGCCAGCAGTTACAAGGGGGACACTGAAGCTTTCTTT. Translation: CASSYKGDTEAFF.

This clone has just one count. V and J are TRBV28 and TRBJ2-1, with 9 bases matching TRBD1. The CDR3 runs 15 residues. J lost 0 bases, V lost 5 bases, and 2 bases had no gene match. Looked up from germline, CDR1 is MDHEN and CDR2 is SYDVKM. CDR3 protein: CASSPDRGSYNEQFF. CDR3 bases: TGTGCCAGCAGTCCGGACAGGGGCTCCTACAATGAGCAGTTCTTC. The full variable domain, completed using reference TRBV28 and TRBJ2-1, is DVKVTQSSRYLVKRTGEKVFLECVQDMDHENMFWYRQDPGLGLRLIYFSYDVKMKEKGDIPEGYSVSREKKERFSLILESASTNQTSMYLCASSPDRGSYNEQFFGPGTRLTVL.

V is TRBV6-4 and J is TRBJ2-3; 10 bases map to TRBD2. There are 15 residues in the CDR3. Germline V gene data show CDR1 as MRHNA and CDR2 as SNTAGT. V lost 0 bases, J lost 6 bases, and 3 bases stayed unmatched. The CDR3 region is CASSDSASGSDTQYF. CDR3 DNA sequence: TGTGCCAGCAGTGACTCGGCTAGCGGGAGTGATACGCAGTATTTT.

V is TRBV6-6 and J is TRBJ1-5, with D perhaps TRBD1 (5 bases). Germline lookup yields CDR1 MNHNY and CDR2 SVGAGI (reference sequence). CDR3 length: 15 residues. Trimming took off 2 bases at V and 1 base at J, with 9 bases between the two ends. The DNA of the CDR3 is TGTGCCAGCAGTTACATCCCAGGGAGCAATCAGCCCCAGCATTTT. It translates to CASSYIPGSNQPQHF.

The genes are TRBV6-1 and TRBJ2-5; 9 bases are shared with TRBD2. The J call may not be correct, given that the DNA end is closer to TRBJ2-7. The CDR3 length is 15 residues. The germline V gene encodes CDR1 MNHNS and CDR2 SASEGT. CDR3 in DNA: TGTGCCAGCAGTGAAGAGGCTAGCGGGGCCTACGAGCAGTACTTC. Its protein product is CASSEEASGAYEQYF.

This chain uses TRBV25-1 with TRBJ2-5; the match to TRBD1 covers 7 bases. Unmatched junction bases numbered 8, after V lost 6 bases and J lost 4 bases. This CDR3 comprises 14 residues. Germline V CDR1 and CDR2: MGHDK, SYGVNS. The CDR3 sequence: CASRPDRVGETQYF. CDR3 nucleotide sequence: TGTGCCAGCAGACCCGACAGGGTCGGAGAGACCCAGTACTTC.

The chain recombines TRBV7-6 with TRBJ2-7, with a weak D call TRBD2 (5 bases). V shed 5 bases and J shed 0 bases, with 17 bases lying between them. Germline V CDR1 and CDR2: SGHVS, FNYEAQ. The CDR3 sequence is 16 residues long. CDR3 nucleotides: TGTGCCAGCAGCCGGGATGGGCAGGTGAGCTCCTACGAGCAGTACTTC. It specifies CASSRDGQVSSYEQYF.

This chain joins TRBV5-6 and TRBJ1-1, with TRBD1 matching over 8 bases. CDR1 is SGHDT, CDR2 YYEEEE, per germline. Trimming cost V 3 bases and J 6 bases; bases outside gene matches: 13. The CDR3 sequence is 16 residues long. The CDR3 spells CASSSSRGRRTAEAFF. The CDR3 DNA sequence: TGTGCCAGCAGCTCCTCCAGGGGGCGCAGAACCGCTGAAGCTTTCTTT.

The rearrangement links TRBV4-1 to TRBJ1-1; D is perhaps TRBD1 (6 bases). The germline CDR1 and CDR2 sequences are MGHRA and YSYEKL. The germline V and J ends were trimmed by 3 bases and 6 bases, with 11 bases remaining between them. The CDR3 is 13 residues long. The CDR3 reads CASSQQGTPEAFF. The CDR3 nucleotides are TGCGCCAGCAGCCAGCAGGGGACCCCTGAAGCTTTCTTT.

This sequence joins TRBV2 and TRBJ1-1, with D possibly being TRBD1 (5 bases). This CDR3 is built from 11 residues. CDR1 is SNHLY, CDR2 FYNNEI, per germline. The CDR3, as DNA: TGTGACCCGGGGGGGGACACTGAAGCTTTCTTT. Amino acid sequence: CDPGGDTEAFF.

V and J are TRBV10-1 and TRBJ2-7; D is unclear. Germline V gene data show CDR1 as WNHNN and CDR2 as SYGVQD (reference sequence). Trimming left V 2 bases short and J 6 bases short, with 17 bases between. The CDR3 has 15 amino acids. This chain's CDR3 is CASSEHPPTTGEQYV. The CDR3 DNA is TGCGCCAGCAGTGAGCATCCCCCAACTACTGGCGAGCAGTACGTC.

The chain has TRBV15 and TRBJ2-1; TRBD2 aligns across 10 bases. V was pared by 3 bases and J by 7 bases, with 6 bases of the junction left unmatched. This CDR3 region has 15 residues. Germline CDR1 and CDR2: LNHNV and YYDKDF (reference sequence). CDR3 coding DNA: TGTGCCACCAGCAGGGTTTTAGCGGGGGGAAATGAGCAGTTCTTC. Amino acids: CATSRVLAGGNEQFF. Complete variable domain (other parts from reference TRBV15 and TRBJ2-1): DAMVIQNPRYQVTQFGKPVTLSCSQTLNHNVMYWYQQKSSQAPKLLFHYYDKDFNNEADTPDNFQSRRPNTSFCFLDIRSPGLGDTAMYLCATSRVLAGGNEQFFGPGTRLTVL.

The chain joins TRBV27 to TRBJ2-7; weak D call: TRBD2 (6 bases). Germline V gene lookup returns CDR1 MNHEY and CDR2 SMNVEV (reference sequence). The V and J ends lost 2 bases and 2 bases respectively, with 13 bases between them. The CDR3 runs 15 residues. The CDR3 bases are TGTGCCAGCAGTTTAGGAGTAGCGGTTACCTACGAGCAGTACTTC. Amino acids: CASSLGVAVTYEQYF.

The chain joins TRBV13 to TRBJ2-1, with a tentative D call TRBD2 (5 bases). Germline V CDR1 and CDR2: PRHDT, FYEKMQ (reference sequence). Deletions cut 5 bases from V and 4 bases from J, with 18 bases between. The CDR3 runs to 16 residues. The CDR3 region has the DNA TGTGCCAGCAGCCCCCGGGCTACCGGGGAATACAATGAGCAGTTCTTC. It translates to CASSPRATGEYNEQFF.

The rearrangement joins TRBV29-1 to TRBJ2-1; D is perhaps TRBD2 (6 bases). This CDR3 comprises 13 residues. Trimming stripped 5 bases from V and 6 bases from J, with 14 bases between. CDR1 is SQVTM, CDR2 ANQGSEA, per germline. Here the CDR3 reads CSVSDYNLNEQFF. Here the CDR3 DNA reads TGCAGCGTTTCGGACTATAACCTCAATGAGCAGTTCTTC.

By its share, this clone is medium-sized. The chain couples TRBV4-3 to TRBJ2-1; 12 bases are a match to TRBD2. The germline gives CDR1 LGHNA, CDR2 YSLEER. V lost 4 bases, J lost 0 bases, and 1 base stayed unmatched. The CDR3 extends over 16 amino acids. CDR3 in DNA: TGCGCCAGCAGCCCGACTAGCGGGGGCTCCTACAATGAGCAGTTCTTC. Translating it yields CASSPTSGGSYNEQFF.

The J gene is TRBJ2-3, the V gene TRBV5-4; TRBD2 might be the D (6 bases). Germline V gene lookup returns CDR1 SGHNT and CDR2 YYREEE (reference sequence). V was trimmed by 1 base and J by 3 bases, leaving 12 bases between them. This CDR3 is built from 15 residues. The CDR3 coding sequence is TGTGCCAGCAGCTTGTCGGGGGTCGGGACAGATACGCAGTATTTT. Translated: CASSLSGVGTDTQYF.

V gene TRBV19 combines with J gene TRBJ1-2; D is uncertain. Germline CDR1 LNHDA, CDR2 SQIVND (reference sequence). CDR3 length: 11 amino acids. The germline V and J ends were trimmed by 8 bases and 12 bases, with 16 bases remaining between them. In DNA form, the CDR3 reads TGTGCCAGTTCCCTTGCCGGGGATCACACCTTC. It yields the protein CASSLAGDHTF.

The chain couples TRBV6-5 to TRBJ1-1; no reliable D call. V was clipped by 6 bases and J by 2 bases, with 10 bases between them. Germline lookup yields CDR1 MNHEY and CDR2 SVGAGI. The CDR3 contains 13 residues. The CDR3 region is CASSSTQNTEAFF. The CDR3 region has the DNA TGTGCCAGCAGCTCTACCCAAAACACTGAAGCTTTCTTT.

This clone showed up just a few times. The chain has TRBV6-5 and TRBJ1-1; TRBD1 might be the D (5 bases). Trimming pared 6 bases from V and 1 base from J, leaving 9 bases between. CDR3 length: 13 residues. Germline V gene lookup returns CDR1 MNHEY and CDR2 SVGAGI. The CDR3: CASRKTANTEAFF. CDR3 DNA sequence: TGTGCCAGCAGAAAGACAGCGAACACTGAAGCTTTCTTT.

The gene calls are TRBV28 and TRBJ1-2, with 7 bases matching TRBD1. V trimming: 1 base; J trimming: 5 bases; junction bases outside the gene matches: 7. This CDR3 is built from 15 residues. Germline values: CDR1 MDHEN, CDR2 SYDVKM. The CDR3 here is CASSLSVTGNYGYTF. For the CDR3, the DNA is TGTGCCAGCAGTTTATCGGTGACAGGGAATTATGGCTACACCTTC.